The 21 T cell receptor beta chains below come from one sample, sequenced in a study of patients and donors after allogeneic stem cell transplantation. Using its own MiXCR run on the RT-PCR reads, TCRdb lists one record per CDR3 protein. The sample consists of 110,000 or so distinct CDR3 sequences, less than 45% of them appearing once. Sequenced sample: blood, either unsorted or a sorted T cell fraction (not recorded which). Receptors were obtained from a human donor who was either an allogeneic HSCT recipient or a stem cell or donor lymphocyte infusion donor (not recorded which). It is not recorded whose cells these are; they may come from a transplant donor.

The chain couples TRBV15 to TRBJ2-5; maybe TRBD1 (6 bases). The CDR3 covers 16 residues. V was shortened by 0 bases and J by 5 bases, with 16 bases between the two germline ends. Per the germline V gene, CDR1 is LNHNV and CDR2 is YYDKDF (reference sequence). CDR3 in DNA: TGTGCCACCAGCAGAGATCTCCAGGGGAGCGTGGAGACCCAGTACTTC. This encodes CATSRDLQGSVETQYF. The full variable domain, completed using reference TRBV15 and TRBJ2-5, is DAMVIQNPRYQVTQFGKPVTLSCSQTLNHNVMYWYQQKSSQAPKLLFHYYDKDFNNEADTPDNFQSRRPNTSFCFLDIRSPGLGDTAMYLCATSRDLQGSVETQYFGPGTRLLVL.

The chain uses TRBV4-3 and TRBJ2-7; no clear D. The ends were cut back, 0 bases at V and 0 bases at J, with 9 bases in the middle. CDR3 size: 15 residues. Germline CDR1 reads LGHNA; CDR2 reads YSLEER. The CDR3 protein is CASSQETVASYEQYF. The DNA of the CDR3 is TGCGCCAGCAGCCAAGAAACAGTGGCCTCCTACGAGCAGTACTTC.

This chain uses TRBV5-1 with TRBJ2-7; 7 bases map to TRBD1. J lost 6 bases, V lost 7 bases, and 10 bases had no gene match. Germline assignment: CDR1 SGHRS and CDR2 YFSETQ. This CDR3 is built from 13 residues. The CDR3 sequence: CASGLQGNFEQYF. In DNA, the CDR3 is TGCGCCAGCGGGTTACAGGGGAACTTCGAGCAGTACTTC.

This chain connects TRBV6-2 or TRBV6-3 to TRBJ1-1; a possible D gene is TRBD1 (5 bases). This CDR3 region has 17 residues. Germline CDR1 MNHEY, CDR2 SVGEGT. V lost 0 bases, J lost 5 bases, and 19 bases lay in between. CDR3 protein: CASSYSRGMGPRTEAFF. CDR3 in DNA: TGTGCCAGCAGTTACTCGAGAGGGATGGGACCTAGAACTGAAGCTTTCTTT.

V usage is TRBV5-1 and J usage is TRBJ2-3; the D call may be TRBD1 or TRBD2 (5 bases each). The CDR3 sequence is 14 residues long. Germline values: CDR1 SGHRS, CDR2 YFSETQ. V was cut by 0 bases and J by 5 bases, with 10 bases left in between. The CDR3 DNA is TGCGCCAGCAGCTTGGCTGGGGGACGAGATACGCAGTATTTT. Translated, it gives CASSLAGGRDTQYF.

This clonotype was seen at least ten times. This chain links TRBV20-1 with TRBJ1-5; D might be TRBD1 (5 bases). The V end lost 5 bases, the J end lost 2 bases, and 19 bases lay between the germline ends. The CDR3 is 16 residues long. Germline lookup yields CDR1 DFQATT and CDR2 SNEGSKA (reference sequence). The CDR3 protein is CSAPLSGGAGNQPQHF. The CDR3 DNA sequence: TGCAGTGCTCCCCTCTCGGGAGGGGCTGGCAATCAGCCCCAGCATTTT.

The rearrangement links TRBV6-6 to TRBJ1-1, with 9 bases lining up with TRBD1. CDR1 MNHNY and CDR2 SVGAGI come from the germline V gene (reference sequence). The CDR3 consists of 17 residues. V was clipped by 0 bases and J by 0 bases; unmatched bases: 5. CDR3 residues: CASSYSGRTGVNTEAFF. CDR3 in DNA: TGTGCCAGCAGTTACTCAGGGAGGACAGGGGTGAACACTGAAGCTTTCTTT.

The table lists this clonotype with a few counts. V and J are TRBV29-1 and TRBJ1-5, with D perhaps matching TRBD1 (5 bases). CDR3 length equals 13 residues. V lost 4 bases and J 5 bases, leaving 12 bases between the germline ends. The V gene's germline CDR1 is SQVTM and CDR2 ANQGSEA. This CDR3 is CSVAVQADQPQHF. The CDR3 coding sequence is TGCAGCGTTGCGGTACAGGCAGATCAGCCCCAGCATTTT.

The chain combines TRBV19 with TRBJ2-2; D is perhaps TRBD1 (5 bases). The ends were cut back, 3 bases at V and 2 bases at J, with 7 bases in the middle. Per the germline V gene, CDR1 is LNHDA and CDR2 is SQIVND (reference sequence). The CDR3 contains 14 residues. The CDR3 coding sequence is TGTGCCAGTAGTATTCAGGGAAACACCGGGGAGCTGTTTTTT. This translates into CASSIQGNTGELFF. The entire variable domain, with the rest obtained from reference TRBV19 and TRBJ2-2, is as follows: DGGITQSPKYLFRKEGQNVTLSCEQNLNHDAMYWYRQDPGQGLRLIYYSQIVNDFQKGDIAEGYSVSREKKESFPLTVTSAQKNPTAFYLCASSIQGNTGELFFGEGSRLTVL.

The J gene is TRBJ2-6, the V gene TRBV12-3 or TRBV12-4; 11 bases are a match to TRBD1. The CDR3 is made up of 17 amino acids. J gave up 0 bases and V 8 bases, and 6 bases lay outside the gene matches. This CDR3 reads CASGTGTGGSGANVLTF. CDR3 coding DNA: TGTGCCAGCGGAACCGGGACAGGGGGCTCTGGGGCCAACGTCCTGACTTTC.

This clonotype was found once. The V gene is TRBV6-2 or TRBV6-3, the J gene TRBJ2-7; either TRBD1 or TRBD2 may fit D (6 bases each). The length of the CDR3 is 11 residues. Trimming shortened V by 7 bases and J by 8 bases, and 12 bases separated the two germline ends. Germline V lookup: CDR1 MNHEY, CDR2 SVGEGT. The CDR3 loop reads CASTQGTQQYF. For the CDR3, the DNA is TGTGCCAGCACCCAGGGGACTCAGCAGTACTTC.

The CDR3 DNA is TGTGCCAGCAGCCAAAGGCTAGGGGGCGCCTACAATGAGCAGTTCTTC. This encodes CASSQRLGGAYNEQFF. The V and J genes are TRBV14 and TRBJ2-1; TRBD1 matches 7 bases. CDR3 length: 16 residues. Per the germline V gene, CDR1 is SGHDN and CDR2 is FVKESK. V dropped 2 bases and J dropped 2; count of bases not matched to a gene: 6.

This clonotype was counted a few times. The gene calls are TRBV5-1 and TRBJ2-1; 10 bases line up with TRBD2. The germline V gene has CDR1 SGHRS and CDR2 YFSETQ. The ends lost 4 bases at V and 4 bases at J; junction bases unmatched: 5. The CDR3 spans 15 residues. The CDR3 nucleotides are TGCGCCAGCAGCCCCCGGACTAGCGGTTACAATGAGCAGTTCTTC. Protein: CASSPRTSGYNEQFF.

CDR3 nucleotide sequence: TGTGCCAGCAGCTCACGGGATGGCACCGGGGAGCTGTTTTTT. This codes for CASSSRDGTGELFF. The chain couples TRBV7-2 to TRBJ2-2, with D maybe TRBD2 (5 bases). CDR1 and CDR2 (germline): SGHTA, FQGNSA. The CDR3 runs 14 residues. V lost 4 bases to trimming and J lost 4 bases, with 10 bases between them.

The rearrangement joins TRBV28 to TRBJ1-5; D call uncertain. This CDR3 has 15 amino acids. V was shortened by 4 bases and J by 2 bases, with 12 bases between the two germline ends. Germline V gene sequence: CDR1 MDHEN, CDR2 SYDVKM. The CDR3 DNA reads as TGTGCCAGCAGTTCCGGGGAGATCGGCAATCAGCCCCAGCATTTT. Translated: CASSSGEIGNQPQHF. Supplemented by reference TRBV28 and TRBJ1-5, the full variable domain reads DVKVTQSSRYLVKRTGEKVFLECVQDMDHENMFWYRQDPGLGLRLIYFSYDVKMKEKGDIPEGYSVSREKKERFSLILESASTNQTSMYLCASSSGEIGNQPQHFGDGTRLSIL.

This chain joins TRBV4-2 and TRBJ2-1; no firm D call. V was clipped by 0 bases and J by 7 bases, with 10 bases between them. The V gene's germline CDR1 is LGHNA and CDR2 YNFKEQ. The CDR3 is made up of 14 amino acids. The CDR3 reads CASSQDETLNEQFF. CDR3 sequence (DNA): TGTGCCAGCAGCCAAGACGAGACTTTGAATGAGCAGTTCTTC.

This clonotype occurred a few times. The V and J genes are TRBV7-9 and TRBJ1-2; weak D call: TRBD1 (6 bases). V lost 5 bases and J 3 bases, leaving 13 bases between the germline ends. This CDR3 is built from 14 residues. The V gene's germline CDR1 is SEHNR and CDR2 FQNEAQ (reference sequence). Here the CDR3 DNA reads TGTGCCAGCAGCCGGGGACAAACTTACTATGGCTACACCTTC. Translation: CASSRGQTYYGYTF.

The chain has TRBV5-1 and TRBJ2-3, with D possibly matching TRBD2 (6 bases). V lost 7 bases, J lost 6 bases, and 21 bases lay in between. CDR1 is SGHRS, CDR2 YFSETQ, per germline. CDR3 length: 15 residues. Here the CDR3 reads CASGLGGIQQDTQYF. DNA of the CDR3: TGCGCCAGCGGTCTCGGCGGGATCCAACAGGATACGCAGTATTTT.

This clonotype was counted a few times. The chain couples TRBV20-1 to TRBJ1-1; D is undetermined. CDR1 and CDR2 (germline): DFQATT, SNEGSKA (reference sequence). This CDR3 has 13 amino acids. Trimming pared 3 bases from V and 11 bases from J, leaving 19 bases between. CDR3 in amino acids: CSASSWFLRRAFF. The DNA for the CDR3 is TGCAGTGCTAGCTCGTGGTTCCTGCGGCGGGCTTTCTTT.

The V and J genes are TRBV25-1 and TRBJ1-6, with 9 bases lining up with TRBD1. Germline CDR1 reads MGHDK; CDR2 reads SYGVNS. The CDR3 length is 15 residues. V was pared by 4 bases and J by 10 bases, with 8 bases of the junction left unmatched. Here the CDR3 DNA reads TGTGCCAGCAGTGCCGGGACAGGGTCAAGCTCACCCCTCCACTTT. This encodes CASSAGTGSSSPLHF.

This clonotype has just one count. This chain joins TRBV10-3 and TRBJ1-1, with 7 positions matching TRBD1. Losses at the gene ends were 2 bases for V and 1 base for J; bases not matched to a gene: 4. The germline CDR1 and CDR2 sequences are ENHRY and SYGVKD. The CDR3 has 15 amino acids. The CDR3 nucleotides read TGTGCCATCAGTGAGCCAGGACAGGAGAACACTGAAGCTTTCTTT. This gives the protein CAISEPGQENTEAFF.